The text below deals with one T cell receptor (beta chain). It lacks a known antigen. No much larger clonotype is one base removed from it; base qualities were not supplied. The data belong to a study of cytomegalovirus exposure and HLA in healthy donors (dated by TCRdb to about 2017). Study-level background: An earlier analysis of more than 550 of the donors reported approximately 260 Gb of sequence data and around 120 million unique TCR beta sequences obtained from 150 million to 200 million T cells. An early release covering about 600 HLA-typed donors comprised approximately 290 gigabases of sequencing data and around 80 million unique TCR sequences. Of the approximately 400 genotyped donors, 80% to 90% were placed in the genetic ancestry cluster associated with self-reported Caucasian donors. The study was designed to test whether signatures of past pathogen exposure could be identified by cataloging public T cell receptors. Using immunosequencing, the study profiled T cell repertoires from 666 subjects and related those repertoires to cytomegalovirus serostatus. In addition to the first cohort of 666 subjects, a separate validation cohort of approximately 110 different subjects was used. To predict cytomegalovirus infection status, the study brought together high-throughput TCR immunosequencing, statistical association of individual TCRs with disease status, and machine learning. To study patterns of TCR occurrence, a later analysis re-analyzed previously published TCR beta repertoires from around 700 donors and added high-resolution HLA genotyping. Rather than using new phenotypic data, the later analysis identified candidate immune exposures from TCR beta sequences and from how often those sequences occurred across donors. An earlier analysis of around 580 of the donors used high-throughput TCR beta sequencing to judge whether each TCR beta V gene segment behaved as functional or pseudogenic. Donor age, sex, ethnicity and CMV serostatus were compiled alongside the repertoire data. In a later genetic analysis, genome-wide SNP genotypes for 398 of the 666 donors were used, and that subset was treated as a discovery cohort. Every repertoire in the discovery cohort had been generated on one and the same sequencing platform. Class I and class II HLA loci were covered by the typing at four-digit resolution. Typing coverage differed by locus: A, B, C, DRB1 and DQB1 were typed in roughly 629-640 donors, DQA1 in roughly 500, DPA1 in roughly 590, and DPB1 in about 450. Because of strong linkage in the cohort, five DR-DQ haplotypes were treated as single units for association and clustering. On average, roughly 240,000 unique TCR beta nucleotide sequences were sequenced per donor among some 420 genotyped donors of the cohort, with 15% to 20% of those sequences being non-productive. The full study reports these points: The presence/absence analyses assumed that sequencing depth was roughly uniform across donors, and that assumption may not be true. This cohort had only TCR beta chains sequenced, and the lack of alpha or paired-chain data limited which features could be detected. In vitro tests confirmed that a few of the cytomegalovirus-associated TCR beta chains recognize cytomegalovirus antigens. Because HLA typing was unavailable for some donors at each locus, only the typed subset was used in association tests. Linkage disequilibrium might explain the correlated functional status among segregating V segments, but an unknown experimental factor could not be ruled out. Some IMGT-functional V segments, including TRBV6-2 and TRBV6-3, could not be distinguished by the 87-base-pair reads and were therefore excluded. Strong co-occurrence of HLA alleles, especially DR and DQ, made assigning TCR associations to individual alleles difficult. About 15 rarely observed V segments, including chromosome 9 orphons, were excluded from the earlier analysis of just under 600 of the donors because counts were too low. Most TCR sequences were seen in very few donors, while some public TCRs were found in many individuals. In a later analysis, some 17,000 TCR beta sequences were associated with specific HLA alleles at a false discovery rate of 0.05. A later analysis found that TCR association rates varied across HLA loci, with DRB1 alleles showing the most associated TCRs and HLA-C alleles the fewest. A later analysis found that most CMV-associated TCR beta chains appeared HLA-restricted, with HLA associations seemingly driven largely by CMV exposure. A later analysis found that HLA-associated TCR beta chains were more clonally expanded and had lower generation probabilities than equally common non-associated chains. A further reported finding was that TCR beta sequences accurately predicted the HLA-A and HLA-B alleles for most subjects in the first cohort. A later analysis reported that several top co-occurrence clusters appeared linked to parvovirus B19, influenza, CMV and Epstein-Barr virus. CMV serostatus was the only immune exposure information available for the cohort. An association between a missense DCLRE1C variant and V-gene and J-gene trimming of TCR beta chains was found in a later genetic analysis and replicated in an independent cohort. According to a later genetic analysis, donors in an Asian-associated ancestry cluster had fewer N-insertions in productive TCRs than the approximately 700-donor mean. According to the authors, the approach could potentially be generalized to other disease states and immunological phenotypes. The study listed over 150 TCR beta chains as associated with cytomegalovirus. In both the original and validation cohorts, the classifier was reported to diagnose cytomegalovirus status with high specificity and sensitivity. In an earlier analysis of around 500 of the donors, most TCR beta V segments appeared in productive rearrangements about 87% or about 30% of the time, broadly matching IMGT annotations. A group of highly shared sequence variants was considered likely to be a technical artifact of the sequencing pipeline.

Receptor libraries were prepared by the immunoSEQ multiplex PCR assay. The multiplex PCR relied on a mix of 60 forward primers for TCR Vbeta segments and 13 reverse primers for TCR Jbeta segments. Amplification of the CDR3 region of rearranged TCR beta genes was performed with a multiplex PCR assay on genomic DNA. The amplified TCR beta libraries were sequenced on the Illumina HiSeq System as 87-base-pair reads. For the original study's pipeline: A later analysis tallied 70 million to 100 million unique TCR beta chains across the 650 to 750 repertoires, and around 12 million of those chains were shared by two or more donors. Raw reads were error-corrected and collapsed into unique sequences by a nearest-neighbor algorithm in which closely related sequences were merged to remove PCR and sequencing errors. To assign V, D and J gene segments, CDR3 sequences were aligned to IMGT reference sequences. For a sequence to be retained, a match of at least six nucleotides to both a V gene segment and a J gene segment was required. Rearrangements were called productive when the CDR3 lacked stop codons and stayed in frame with V and J; all others were non-productive. CDR3 was defined according to IMGT convention as the region running from the second conserved V-encoded cysteine to the conserved J-encoded phenylalanine. The earlier analysis of approximately 590 of the donors excluded any sequence lacking an unambiguous match to a single V gene segment. In an earlier analysis of approximately 610 of the donors, V segments were called functional above 56.7% productive rearrangements and were called segregating when the between-donor standard deviation exceeded 5%. A statistical classification framework was developed to diagnose cytomegalovirus status using the catalog of TCR beta chain sequences. V and J gene assignment, in a later analysis, came from comparing TCR nucleotide sequences with IMGT/GENE-DB human TR gene sequences. The TCRdist pipeline was used in a later analysis to assign CDR3 sequences and most-parsimonious VDJ recombination scenarios. In a later analysis, each TCR beta chain was defined by its CDR3 amino acid sequence together with its V-gene family, and reads lacking a unique V-gene family were excluded. A later analysis removed several hundred highly shared, low-generation-probability nucleotide sequences to deal with suspected cross-contamination and a sequencing artifact. In a later analysis, a clonal expansion index was calculated for each public chain from normalized within-repertoire ranks of inferred template counts. Generation probabilities in a later analysis came from a VDJ recombination model fitted to out-of-frame rearrangements, and those results were checked against IGoR. A later analysis scored TCR-TCR, TCR-HLA and TCR-CMV co-occurrence with hypergeometric tests, applying a repertoire-size bias correction to TCR pairs. A later analysis estimated false discovery rates by permuting HLA or CMV assignments 20 times. In a later analysis, co-occurring TCRs were grouped using DBSCAN, with TCRdist sequence similarity added in when clustering inside HLA-allele-positive subsets. For co-occurrence clustering, repertoires with fewer than 30,000 or more than 120,000 public chains were excluded, along with about five repertoires with anomalous nucleotide sharing. TCRdb provides this immuneACCESS table in a form limited to in-frame rearrangements. Some clones are lacking; in checked studies, under half of them reflect an unresolved V gene, and why the rest are absent is not known. From that table come the V and J calls and clone size; the DNA was used to work out D and trimming. The sample table shows hundreds of thousands of clones, and 76% are seen once. The leading ten clones occupy roughly 0.6% of the sample.

The CDR3, from cysteine to phenylalanine, totals 17 residues. This entry keeps only the CDR3 DNA: 51 bases, framed from base 1. The germline V end is reduced by 1 base and the J end by 0 bases; junction bases left unmatched: 2. CDR1 and CDR2 were assigned from the germline V gene as KGHSH and LQKENI. The cohort consisted of some 730 healthy bone marrow donors. At the time of sampling, all cohort members were nominally healthy, though unrecorded immune exposures were likely present. The donor tested CMV seronegative and was one of the 352 seronegative cohort members. A peripheral blood sample was collected from each donor, and TCR beta sequencing was performed on peripheral blood mononuclear cells. The Qiagen DNeasy Blood Extraction Kit was used to extract genomic DNA from the blood cell samples.

The sequenced sample consisted of PBMCs. This TCR derives from a man aged 18-30 years in good health and CMV-seronegative. The chain is encoded by TRBV18 joined to TRBJ2-3, and 12 junction bases match TRBD2. The nucleotides are TGTGCCAGCTCACCACGACTAGCGGGAGCTAGCACAGATACGCAGTATTTT. The encoded protein is CASSPRLAGASTDTQYF.